The 19 T cell receptor beta chains reported below all come from one sample, sequenced in a study of shared clonotypes between healthy human individuals. Generated by immunoSEQ multiplex PCR, the TCRdb table keeps only in-frame clones and is missing some. The top ten hold more than 0.1% of the sample, which has around 2,000,000 clones, 85% to 95% seen once. Sequences were obtained from naive CD4+ T cells sorted from blood. Subset defined: CD45RA+ positively selected. These receptors all come from a man between 18 and 35 years old in good health.

This clone occurred once. This rearrangement joins TRBV18 to TRBJ2-1; TRBD1 aligns across 10 bases. The CDR3 sequence is 15 residues long. V shed 0 bases, J shed 6 bases, and the junction held 2 bases outside the gene matches. Germline V lookup: CDR1 KGHSH, CDR2 LQKENI. CDR3 residues: CASSPPDRGFNEQFF. The CDR3 nucleotides read TGTGCCAGCTCACCACCGGACAGGGGGTTCAATGAGCAGTTCTTC.

The rearrangement links TRBV5-1 to TRBJ2-3, with a tentative D call TRBD1 (6 bases). This CDR3 comprises 16 residues. The germline V gene encodes CDR1 SGHRS and CDR2 YFSETQ. Trimming removed 0 bases from V and 2 bases from J, with 13 bases in between. For the CDR3, the DNA is TGCGCCAGCAGCTTGGGCAGAACAGGGACCACAGATACGCAGTATTTT. Residues: CASSLGRTGTTDTQYF.

This chain connects TRBV7-9 to TRBJ1-2, with 7 bases that match TRBD1. CDR1 is SEHNR and CDR2 is FQNEAQ in the germline V gene (reference sequence). V was clipped by 4 bases and J by 5 bases; unmatched bases: 13. CDR3 length: 16 residues. The CDR3 loop is CASSSNYGQAGYGYTF. The DNA of the CDR3 is TGTGCCAGCAGCTCCAACTACGGACAGGCGGGGTATGGCTACACCTTC.

V gene TRBV6-5 combines with J gene TRBJ2-7, with 7 bases aligning to TRBD2. CDR3 size: 11 residues. Germline V gene sequence: CDR1 MNHEY, CDR2 SVGAGI. The trim removed 10 bases at V and 2 bases at J, leaving 2 bases unmatched. The CDR3 DNA follows: TGTGCCACCCGGGGGGCCTACGAGCAGTACTTC. Its translation: CATRGAYEQYF.

This chain links TRBV4-2 with TRBJ2-7; TRBD1 is a possible D gene (5 bases). The CDR3 extends over 13 amino acids. Germline lookup yields CDR1 LGHNA and CDR2 YNFKEQ. The ends were cut back, 1 base at V and 4 bases at J, with 8 bases in the middle. Written as DNA, the CDR3 is TGTGCCAGCAGCCAAGTGGGGCGGTACGAGCAGTACTTC. This gives the protein CASSQVGRYEQYF.

Worth noting for this clone: The sample holds other DNA sequences that translate to the same CDR3. J is TRBJ2-7 and V is TRBV2; TRBD2 matches 7 bases. The germline V gene encodes CDR1 SNHLY and CDR2 FYNNEI. V shed 6 bases, J shed 0 bases, and the junction held 2 bases outside the gene matches. CDR3 length: 13 amino acids. As DNA, the CDR3 is TGTGCCAGCAGCCGCGGGGGCTCCTACGAGCAGTACTTC. Amino acid sequence: CASSRGGSYEQYF.

The chain carries TRBV5-1 and TRBJ1-1; 10 bases match TRBD1. CDR1 is SGHRS, CDR2 YFSETQ, per germline. The junction had 8 bases not matched to a gene; V was cut back by 6 bases and J by 3 bases. This CDR3 region has 15 residues. Here the CDR3 reads CASNLRQGADTEAFF. The CDR3 DNA reads TGCGCCAGCAACCTTCGACAGGGGGCCGACACTGAAGCTTTCTTT.

In regard to this clone: The junction and the germline gene differ at one end; a read error may be behind it. The V gene is TRBV10-3, the J gene TRBJ2-5, with a weak D call TRBD1 (5 bases). The CDR3 covers 14 residues. CDR1 and CDR2 from the germline V gene are ENHRY and SYGVKD. The CDR3 DNA sequence: TGTGCCATCAGTGAGTCGACAGAACAAGGGACCCAGTACTTC. Its translation: CAISESTEQGTQYF.

V and J are TRBV6-5 and TRBJ2-7; 9 nucleotides line up with TRBD2. In germline, CDR1 is MNHEY, CDR2 SVGAGI. J lost 6 bases, V lost 3 bases, and 9 bases had no gene match. CDR3 length equals 15 residues. CDR3 sequence (DNA): TGTGCCAGCAGTTATGATAGCGGGAGAGCTTTCGAGCAGTACTTC. Its translation is CASSYDSGRAFEQYF.

As regards this clone: Other DNA sequences in the sample encode the same CDR3. The chain has TRBV14 and TRBJ1-2, with D possibly being TRBD1 (6 bases). Germline V gene lookup returns CDR1 SGHDN and CDR2 FVKESK. V lost 4 bases to trimming and J lost 4 bases, with 7 bases between them. CDR3 length: 12 amino acids. CDR3 in DNA: TGTGCCAGCAGCCGAGGGGGCTATGGCTACACCTTC. Translating it yields CASSRGGYGYTF.

This chain links TRBV15 with TRBJ2-1; D not certain. V lost 0 bases, J lost 8 bases, and 8 bases lay in between. Germline CDR1 LNHNV, CDR2 YYDKDF (reference sequence). CDR3 length equals 13 residues. As DNA, the CDR3 is TGTGCCACCAGCAGAGATATTCAAGATGAGCAGTTCTTC. Its protein product is CATSRDIQDEQFF.

This chain connects TRBV5-5 to TRBJ1-2; a weak D match, TRBD1 (5 bases). Trimming took 0 bases from V and 6 from J, leaving 18 bases between them. CDR1 is SGHKS, CDR2 YYEKEE, per germline (reference sequence). The CDR3 has 16 residues. DNA of the CDR3: TGTGCCAGCAGCTTGGGCGGGACTAAGGTTGCCCATGGCTACACCTTC. This translates into CASSLGGTKVAHGYTF.

This chain uses TRBV7-9 with TRBJ2-5, with a possible D match to TRBD2 (7 bases). Deletions cut 8 bases from V and 3 bases from J, with 13 bases between. CDR3 length equals 13 residues. Germline assignment: CDR1 SEHNR and CDR2 FQNEAQ (reference sequence). The CDR3 DNA is TGTGCCAGCTTTGGGGGGGCTGAAGAGACCCAGTACTTC. Its translation is CASFGGAEETQYF.

The chain couples TRBV2 to TRBJ2-5; D remains unclear. This CDR3 is built from 15 residues. V gave up 7 bases and J gave up 7 bases, with 22 bases separating them. Per germline, CDR1 SNHLY and CDR2 FYNNEI. For the CDR3, the DNA is TGTGCCAGCACCGAAGAGAGTATCCAAGAGATGACCCAGTACTTC. Amino acid sequence: CASTEESIQEMTQYF.

The chain links TRBV29-1 to TRBJ1-2; no clear D gene. This CDR3 has 11 amino acids. Germline-derived CDR1 and CDR2 are SQVTM and ANQGSEA. The V end lost 2 bases, the J end lost 8 bases, and 9 bases lay between the germline ends. The CDR3 protein is CSVEWVRGYTF. CDR3 in DNA: TGCAGCGTTGAATGGGTGCGAGGCTACACCTTC.

This chain links TRBV5-1 with TRBJ2-7, with 8 bases aligning to TRBD2. Germline V gene sequence: CDR1 SGHRS, CDR2 YFSETQ. The CDR3 loop spans 15 amino acids. Trimming removed 4 bases from V and 0 bases from J; junction bases left unmatched: 6. CDR3 in amino acids: CASSPGLVHSYEQYF. The CDR3 bases are TGCGCCAGCAGCCCGGGACTAGTCCACTCCTACGAGCAGTACTTC.

This rearrangement joins TRBV28 to TRBJ1-1; D is perhaps TRBD1 (6 bases). The CDR3 has 15 amino acids. From germline, CDR1 is MDHEN and CDR2 SYDVKM. Trimming pared 6 bases from V and 7 bases from J, leaving 21 bases between. CDR3 region: CASRTSGTNLYEAFF. The CDR3 DNA sequence: TGTGCCAGCAGAACCTCCGGGACAAACCTATATGAAGCTTTCTTT.

The chain combines TRBV10-1 with TRBJ2-1; 13 bases align to TRBD2. This CDR3 comprises 18 residues. Unmatched junction bases numbered 7, after V lost 3 bases and J lost 2 bases. Germline lookup yields CDR1 WNHNN and CDR2 SYGVQD (reference sequence). CDR3 bases: TGCGCCAGCAGTGATACCGGGACTAGCGGGAAGCCCTACAATGAGCAGTTCTTC. It is translated as CASSDTGTSGKPYNEQFF.

V gene TRBV30 combines with J gene TRBJ1-3; D call uncertain. The V end lost 5 bases, the J end lost 3 bases, and 17 bases lay between the germline ends. CDR3 length: 15 residues. CDR1 and CDR2 (germline): GTSNPN, SVGIG (reference sequence). Written as DNA, the CDR3 is TGTGCCTGGGGCAAGGGCATACTTAATGGAAACACCATATATTTT. It translates to CAWGKGILNGNTIYF.